The clone carrying this TCR beta chain was recorded a few times. The CDR3 runs to 19 residues. The V gene lost 0 bases and the J gene lost 3 bases, with 18 bases spanning the gap. Per germline, CDR1 MNHEY and CDR2 SVGEGT. The time point is: patch test 1, 2 weeks after DPC sensitization. As to treatment: therapeutic diphenylcyclopropenone sensitization with weekly scalp DPC. This sample is part of a study of human T cells and chemical hapten exposure. Single cDNA molecules in the library carried unique molecular identifiers attached during preparation. Per the original data handling: Sample-level TCR yields exhibited a median of around 90,000, with a range of about 23,224 to 700,000. A single record per CDR3 protein comes from TCRdb applying MiXCR to the RACE reads. What appears here as the V and J calls and clone size reflects TCRdb's work, not the paper's. The top ten clones hold about 7% of a sample with 150,000 to 200,000 distinct CDR3 sequences, 20% to 25% of them seen once.

The sequence came from a woman between 50 and 59 years old with alopecia areata. Some clones in this sample may be carry-over from other donors' samples. The specimen was whole blood, collected in connection with sensitization to the hapten diphenylcyclopropenone (DPC). The rearrangement uses TRBV6-2 or TRBV6-3 and TRBJ2-6; D not certain. The chain's CDR3 is CASSYSKSSDEDGANVLTF. The CDR3 region has the DNA TGTGCCAGCAGTTACTCGAAAAGTTCCGACGAGGATGGGGCCAACGTCCTGACTTTC.